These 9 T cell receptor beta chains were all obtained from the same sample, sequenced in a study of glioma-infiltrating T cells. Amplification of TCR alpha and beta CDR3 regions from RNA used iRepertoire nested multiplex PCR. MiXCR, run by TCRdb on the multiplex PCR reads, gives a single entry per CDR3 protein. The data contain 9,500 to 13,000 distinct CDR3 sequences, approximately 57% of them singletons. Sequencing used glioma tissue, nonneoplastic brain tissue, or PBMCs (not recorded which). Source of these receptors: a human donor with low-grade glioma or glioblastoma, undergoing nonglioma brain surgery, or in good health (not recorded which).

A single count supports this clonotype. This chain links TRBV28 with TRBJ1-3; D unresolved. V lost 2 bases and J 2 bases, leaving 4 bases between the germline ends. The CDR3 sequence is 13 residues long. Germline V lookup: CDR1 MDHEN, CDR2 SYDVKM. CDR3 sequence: CASSLRAGNTIYF. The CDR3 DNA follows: TGTGCCAGCAGTTTAAGGGCTGGAAACACCATATATTTT.

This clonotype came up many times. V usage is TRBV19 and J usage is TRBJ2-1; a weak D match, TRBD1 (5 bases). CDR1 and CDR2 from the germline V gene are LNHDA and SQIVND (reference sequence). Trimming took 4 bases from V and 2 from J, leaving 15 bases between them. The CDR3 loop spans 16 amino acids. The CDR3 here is CASSRKGKGPYNEQFF. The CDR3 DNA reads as TGTGCCAGTAGTAGAAAAGGGAAGGGGCCCTACAATGAGCAGTTCTTC. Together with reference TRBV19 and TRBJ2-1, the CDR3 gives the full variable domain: DGGITQSPKYLFRKEGQNVTLSCEQNLNHDAMYWYRQDPGQGLRLIYYSQIVNDFQKGDIAEGYSVSREKKESFPLTVTSAQKNPTAFYLCASSRKGKGPYNEQFFGPGTRLTVL.

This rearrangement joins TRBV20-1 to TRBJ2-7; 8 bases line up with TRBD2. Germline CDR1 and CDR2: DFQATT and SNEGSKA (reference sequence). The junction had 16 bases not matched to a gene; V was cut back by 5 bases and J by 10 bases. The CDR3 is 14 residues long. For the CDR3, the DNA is TGCAGTGCTTCAGCGGGAGTCCTCTTCCACTATCAGTACTTC. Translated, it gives CSASAGVLFHYQYF.

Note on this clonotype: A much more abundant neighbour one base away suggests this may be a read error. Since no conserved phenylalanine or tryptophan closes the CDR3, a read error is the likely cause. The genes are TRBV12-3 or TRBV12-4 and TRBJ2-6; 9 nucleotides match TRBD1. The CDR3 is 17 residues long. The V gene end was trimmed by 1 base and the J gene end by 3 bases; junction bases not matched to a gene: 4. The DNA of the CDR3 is TGTGCCAGCAGTTTAGACAGGGGGCGTTTTGGGGCCAACGTCCTGACTTTA. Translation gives CASSLDRGRFGANVLTL.

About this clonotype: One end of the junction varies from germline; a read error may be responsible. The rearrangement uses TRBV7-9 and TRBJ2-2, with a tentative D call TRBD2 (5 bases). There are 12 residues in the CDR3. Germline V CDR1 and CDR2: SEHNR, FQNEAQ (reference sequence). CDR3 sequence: CASSESEGELFF. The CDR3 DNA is TGTGCCAGCAGCGAGAGCGAGGGAGAGCTGTTCTTT. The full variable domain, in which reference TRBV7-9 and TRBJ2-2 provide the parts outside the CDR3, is DTGVSQNPRHKITKRGQNVTFRCDPISEHNRLYWYRQTLGQGPEFLTYFQNEAQLEKSRLLSDRFSAERPKGSFSTLEIQRTEQGDSAMYLCASSESEGELFFGEGSRLTVL.

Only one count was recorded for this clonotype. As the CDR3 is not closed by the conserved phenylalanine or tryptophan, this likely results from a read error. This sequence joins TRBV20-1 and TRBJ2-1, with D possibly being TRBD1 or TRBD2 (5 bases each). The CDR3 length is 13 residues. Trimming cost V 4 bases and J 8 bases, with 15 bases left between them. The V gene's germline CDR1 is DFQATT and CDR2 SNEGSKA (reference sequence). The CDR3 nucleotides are TGCAGTGCTACGTCGGACGGGGCCCATGAGCAGTTCTTA. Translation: CSATSDGAHEQFL.

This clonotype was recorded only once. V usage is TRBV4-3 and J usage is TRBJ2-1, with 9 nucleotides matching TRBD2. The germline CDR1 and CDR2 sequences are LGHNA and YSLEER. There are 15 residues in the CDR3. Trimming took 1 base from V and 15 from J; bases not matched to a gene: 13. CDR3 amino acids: CASSQASGNVHERFF. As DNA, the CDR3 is TGCGCCAGCAGCCAAGCTAGCGGGAATGTGCATGAGAGGTTCTTC.

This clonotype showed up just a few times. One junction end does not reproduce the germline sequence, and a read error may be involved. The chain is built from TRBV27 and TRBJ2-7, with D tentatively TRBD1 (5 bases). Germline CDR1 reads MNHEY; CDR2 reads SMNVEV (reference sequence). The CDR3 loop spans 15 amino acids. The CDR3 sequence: CASGLCRASSYEQYF. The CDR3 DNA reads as TGTGCCAGCGGTTTATGCAGGGCTTCTTCCTACGAGCAGTACTTC.

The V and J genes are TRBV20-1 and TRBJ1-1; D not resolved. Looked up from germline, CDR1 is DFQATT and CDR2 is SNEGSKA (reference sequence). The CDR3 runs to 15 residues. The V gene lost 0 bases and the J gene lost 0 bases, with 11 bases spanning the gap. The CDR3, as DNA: TGCAGTGCTAGAGAAGGCGAGACCTTGAACACTGAAGCTTTCTTT. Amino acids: CSAREGETLNTEAFF.